This TCR beta chain is drawn from a study of cytomegalovirus exposure and HLA in healthy donors (dated by TCRdb to the late 2010s). Study-level background: According to an earlier analysis of a few hundred of the donors, roughly 180 million T cells yielded 100 million or so unique TCR beta sequences and about 300 Gb of sequence data. Roughly 310 gigabases of sequencing data and roughly 90 million unique TCR sequences were included in an early release covering roughly 600 HLA-typed donors. Of the 300 to 450 genotyped donors, around 81% fell in the genetic ancestry cluster associated with self-reported Caucasian donors. The aim of the study was to test whether cataloging public T cell receptors could identify signatures of past pathogen exposure. The study profiled the T cell repertoires of approximately 700 subjects by immunosequencing and related them to cytomegalovirus serostatus. A separate validation cohort of over 95 different subjects was used in addition to the roughly 640-subject first cohort. The study combined high-throughput TCR immunosequencing, statistical association of individual TCRs with disease status, and machine learning to predict cytomegalovirus infection status. A later analysis re-analyzed previously published TCR beta repertoires from roughly 690 donors and added high-resolution HLA genotyping to study TCR occurrence patterns. The later analysis used no new phenotypic data to find candidate immune exposures, relying instead on TCR beta sequences and their occurrence across donors. An earlier analysis of 587 of the donors used high-throughput TCR beta sequencing to judge whether each TCR beta V gene segment behaved as functional or pseudogenic. Donor age, sex, ethnicity and CMV serostatus were compiled together with the repertoire data. A later genetic analysis took genome-wide SNP genotypes for about 55% of the 666 donors and used that subset as a discovery cohort. Every repertoire in the discovery cohort had been generated on one and the same sequencing platform. HLA typing covered class I and class II loci at four-digit resolution. Typing coverage differed by locus: A, B, C, DRB1 and DQB1 were typed in about 620-640 donors, DQA1 in about 550, DPA1 in 606, and DPB1 in around 490. Several DR-DQ haplotypes were treated as single units for association and clustering because of strong linkage in the cohort. On average, 235,054 unique TCR beta nucleotide sequences were sequenced per donor among some 420 genotyped donors of the cohort, with roughly 18% of those sequences being non-productive.

On this clone: Its specific antigen is unknown. It has no much larger one-base neighbor in the sample; base qualities were not kept.

The cohort consisted of 600 to 700 healthy bone marrow donors. Cohort members were all nominally healthy when sampled, although unrecorded immune exposures were likely present. The donor tested CMV seropositive and was one of the 289 seropositive cohort members. A peripheral blood sample was provided by each donor, and peripheral blood mononuclear cells were used for TCR beta sequencing. The Qiagen DNeasy Blood Extraction Kit was used to extract genomic DNA from the blood cell samples. The library relied on the immunoSEQ multiplex PCR assay. A mixture of 60 forward primers for TCR Vbeta segments and 13 reverse primers for TCR Jbeta segments was used in the multiplex PCR. A multiplex PCR assay on genomic DNA amplified the CDR3 region of rearranged TCR beta genes. The Illumina HiSeq System was used to sequence the amplified TCR beta libraries as 87-base-pair reads. On the authors' methods: A later analysis tallied 70 million to 100 million unique TCR beta chains across the 600 to 700 repertoires, and approximately 12 million of those chains were shared by two or more donors. Raw reads were error-corrected and collapsed into unique sequences by a nearest-neighbor algorithm in which closely related sequences were merged to remove PCR and sequencing errors. V, D and J gene segments were assigned by aligning CDR3 sequences to IMGT reference sequences. For a sequence to be retained, a match of at least six nucleotides to both a V gene segment and a J gene segment was required. Rearrangements were classified as productive when the CDR3 lacked stop codons and remained in frame with V and J, and all other rearrangements were classified as non-productive. Following IMGT convention, CDR3 was defined as the stretch from the second conserved V-encoded cysteine to the conserved J-encoded phenylalanine. The earlier analysis of around 640 of the donors excluded sequences that lacked an unambiguous match to a single V gene segment. In an earlier analysis of a few hundred of the donors, V segments were called functional above 56.7% productive rearrangements and were called segregating when the between-donor standard deviation exceeded 5%. A statistical classification framework was developed to diagnose cytomegalovirus status using the catalog of TCR beta chain sequences. A later analysis assigned V and J genes by comparing TCR nucleotide sequences with IMGT/GENE-DB human TR gene sequences. In a later analysis, CDR3 sequences and most-parsimonious VDJ recombination scenarios were assigned using the TCRdist pipeline. In a later analysis, each TCR beta chain was defined by its CDR3 amino acid sequence together with its V-gene family, and reads lacking a unique V-gene family were excluded. In a later analysis, 550 to 650 highly shared, low-generation-probability nucleotide sequences were removed to address suspected cross-contamination and a sequencing artifact. A later analysis calculated a clonal expansion index for each public chain from normalized within-repertoire ranks of inferred template counts. A later analysis computed generation probabilities with a VDJ recombination model fitted to out-of-frame rearrangements, and checked the results against IGoR. A later analysis scored TCR-TCR, TCR-HLA and TCR-CMV co-occurrence with hypergeometric tests, applying a repertoire-size bias correction to TCR pairs. In a later analysis, false discovery rates were estimated by permuting HLA or CMV assignments 20 times. In a later analysis, co-occurring TCRs were grouped using DBSCAN, with TCRdist sequence similarity added in when clustering inside HLA-allele-positive subsets. Co-occurrence clustering excluded repertoires with fewer than 30,000 or more than 120,000 public chains, plus five with anomalous nucleotide sharing. TCRdb re-hosts the immuneACCESS table, in-frame sequences only. Its copies lack some clones; in the studies checked, an unresolved V gene accounts for under half of them, and the cause for the rest is not known. V and J calls and clone size are as listed in that table; D and trimming were resolved from the DNA. The table for this sample lists 150,000 to 200,000 clones; around four fifths of them were counted only once. Of the sample, 7% to 9% is held by the ten largest clones.

Taken from the germline V gene, the CDR1 and CDR2 loops are SNHLY and FYNNEI. Measured from the cysteine to the phenylalanine, the CDR3 is 13 residues long. The CDR3 DNA has 39 bases and is translated from base 1. V was cut back by 3 bases and J by 1 base, leaving a gap of 6 bases between them. Points the paper makes about the study in general: According to a later analysis, TCR association rates differed among HLA loci, with DRB1 alleles showing the most associated TCRs and HLA-C alleles showing the fewest. In an earlier analysis of over 550 of the donors, most TCR beta V segments were observed in productive rearrangements about 87% or about 30% of the time, broadly matching IMGT annotations. When HLA alleles, especially DR and DQ, strongly co-occurred, attributing TCR associations to individual alleles was difficult. The study listed 164 TCR beta chains as associated with cytomegalovirus. The authors suggested that the approach could potentially be generalized to other disease states and immunological phenotypes. Compared with equally common non-associated chains, HLA-associated TCR beta chains in a later analysis were more clonally expanded and had lower generation probabilities. Sequencing depth was assumed to be roughly uniform across donors in the presence/absence analyses, though that assumption may not hold. The sequencing pipeline was judged likely to have produced a cluster of highly shared sequence variants as a technical artifact. In a later analysis, several top co-occurrence clusters were reported to appear linked to parvovirus B19, influenza, CMV and Epstein-Barr virus. This cohort had only TCR beta chains sequenced, and the lack of alpha or paired-chain data limited which features could be detected. Cytomegalovirus status was reported to be diagnosed by the classifier with high specificity and sensitivity in both the original and validation cohorts. Immune exposure information for the cohort was limited to CMV serostatus. Approximately 16 rarely observed V segments, including chromosome 9 orphons, were excluded from the earlier analysis of some 590 of the donors because counts were too low. A later analysis associated 15,000 or so TCR beta sequences with specific HLA alleles at a false discovery rate of 0.05. A further reported finding was that TCR beta sequences accurately predicted the HLA-A and HLA-B alleles for most subjects in the first cohort. Most CMV-associated TCR beta chains appeared to be HLA-restricted in a later analysis, and the HLA associations seemed to be driven largely by CMV exposure. V-gene and J-gene trimming of TCR beta chains was associated with a missense DCLRE1C variant in a later genetic analysis, and the association was replicated in an independent cohort. Because some donors lacked HLA typing at each locus, the association tests relied only on the typed subset. Across donors, most TCR sequences were observed very rarely, whereas some public TCRs were present in many individuals. Linkage disequilibrium might explain the correlated functional status among segregating V segments, but an unknown experimental factor could not be ruled out. Some IMGT-functional V segments, including TRBV6-2 and TRBV6-3, could not be distinguished by the 87-base-pair reads and were therefore excluded. In a later genetic analysis, fewer N-insertions in productive TCRs were reported among donors in an Asian-associated ancestry cluster than the roughly 640-donor mean. Three of the identified cytomegalovirus-associated TCR beta chains were confirmed in vitro to be specific for cytomegalovirus antigens.

This TCR was sampled from a male donor in good health and CMV-seropositive. The chain employs TRBV2 and TRBJ1-1; no D gene can be assigned with confidence. Sequencing was carried out using PBMCs. In nucleotide form, the sequence is TGTGCCAGCAGTGATTTGGCGAACACTGAAGCTTTCTTT. It translates to CASSDLANTEAFF.